This note documents a single T cell receptor (beta chain) sequence. Produced via immunoSEQ multiplex PCR; TCRdb's table is partial and in-frame only. Of about 64,000 clones listed, about 80% were seen once; the top ten hold 4% to 6.5%. This sample is part of a study of pediatric ulcerative colitis. The length of the CDR3 is 16 residues. Germline values: CDR1 SGHRS, CDR2 YFSETQ. The V segment lost 0 bases and the J segment 2 bases; nucleotides outside the gene matches: 5. This receptor was taken from a boy aged 10-17 years with moderate ulcerative colitis. Specimen: blood. The rearrangement joins TRBV5-1 to TRBJ2-7; 10 bases match TRBD1. Here the CDR3 DNA reads TGCGCCAGCAGCTTGGGGGGACAGGGGACAACCTACGAGCAGTACTTC. Residues: CASSLGGQGTTYEQYF.